Below are 3 T cell receptor beta chains sequenced from a single sample in a study of vaccination and CD4 T cells after COVID-19. Treatment specified: roughly 10-day PBMC culture with coronavirus spike peptide pools or control peptides (ViraFEST assay). Sequencing of cultured CD4+ T cell DNA used the Oncomine TCR Beta short-read assay. Each CDR3 protein gets one entry after TCRdb re-called the PCR reads with MiXCR. The sample consists of about 10,000 distinct CDR3 sequences, about 50% of them appearing once. Antigens for these TCRs are unknown. The sequenced sample consisted of CD4+ T cells from blood, cultured in vitro. Source of these receptors: a human donor who had recovered from COVID-19.

The chain couples TRBV9 to TRBJ2-3, with 7 nucleotides matching TRBD2. The CDR3 covers 17 residues. Looked up from germline, CDR1 is SGDLS and CDR2 is YYNGEE. With V trimmed by 7 bases and J by 3 bases, 17 bases remained unmatched. DNA of the CDR3: TGTGCCAGCTCTCCAGCTAGCGGTAGGCTTAGGACAGATACGCAGTATTTT. Encoded protein: CASSPASGRLRTDTQYF. The whole variable domain, remainder taken from reference TRBV9 and TRBJ2-3, is DSGVTQTPKHLITATGQRVTLRCSPRSGDLSVYWYQQSLDQGLQFLIQYYNGEERAKGNILERFSAQQFPDLHSELNLSSLELGDSALYFCASSPASGRLRTDTQYFGPGTRLTVL.

The genes are TRBV6-1 and TRBJ1-2; D is unclear. Trimming took off 6 bases at V and 7 bases at J, with 15 bases between the two ends. This CDR3 comprises 13 residues. From germline, CDR1 is MNHNS and CDR2 SASEGT. CDR3 sequence (DNA): TGTGCCAGCAGACCTAGGAATCGGTTTGGCTACACCTTC. It specifies CASRPRNRFGYTF.

This clonotype has a handful of counts. The V call is TRBV30, the J call TRBJ1-1; 7 bases agree with TRBD1. Germline CDR1 GTSNPN, CDR2 SVGIG (reference sequence). CDR3 size: 14 residues. V trimming: 3 bases; J trimming: 1 base; junction bases outside the gene matches: 5. The CDR3 loop reads CAWRQGTANTEAFF. The CDR3 nucleotides read TGTGCCTGGAGACAGGGGACAGCGAACACTGAAGCTTTCTTT.